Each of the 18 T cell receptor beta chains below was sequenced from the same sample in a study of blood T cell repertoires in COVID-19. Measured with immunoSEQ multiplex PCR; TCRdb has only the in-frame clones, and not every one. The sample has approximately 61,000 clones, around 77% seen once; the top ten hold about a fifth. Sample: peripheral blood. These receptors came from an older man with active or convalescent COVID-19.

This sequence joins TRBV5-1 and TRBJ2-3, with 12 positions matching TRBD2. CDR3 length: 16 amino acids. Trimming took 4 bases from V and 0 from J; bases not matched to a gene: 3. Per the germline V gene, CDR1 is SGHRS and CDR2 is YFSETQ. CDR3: CASSPGLAGSTDTQYF. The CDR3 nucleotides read TGCGCCAGCAGCCCAGGACTAGCGGGGAGCACAGATACGCAGTATTTT.

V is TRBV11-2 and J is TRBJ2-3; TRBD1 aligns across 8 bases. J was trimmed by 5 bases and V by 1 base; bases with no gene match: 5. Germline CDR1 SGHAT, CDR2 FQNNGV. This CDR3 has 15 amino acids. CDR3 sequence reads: CASSLGGQAQDTQYF. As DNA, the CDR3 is TGTGCCAGCAGCTTAGGGGGACAGGCGCAAGATACGCAGTATTTT.

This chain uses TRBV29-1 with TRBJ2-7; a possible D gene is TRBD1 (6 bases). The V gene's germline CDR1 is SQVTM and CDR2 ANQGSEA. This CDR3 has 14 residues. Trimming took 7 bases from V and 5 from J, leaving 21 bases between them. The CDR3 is CSGLGGRNVDEQYF. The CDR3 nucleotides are TGCAGCGGCCTAGGGGGTCGCAACGTCGACGAGCAGTACTTC.

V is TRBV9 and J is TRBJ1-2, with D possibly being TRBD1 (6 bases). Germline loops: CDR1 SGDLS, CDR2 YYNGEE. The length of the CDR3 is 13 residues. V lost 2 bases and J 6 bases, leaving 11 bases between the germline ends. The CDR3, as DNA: TGTGCCAGCAGCGTCGGAGCAGGGGATGGCTACACCTTC. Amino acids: CASSVGAGDGYTF.

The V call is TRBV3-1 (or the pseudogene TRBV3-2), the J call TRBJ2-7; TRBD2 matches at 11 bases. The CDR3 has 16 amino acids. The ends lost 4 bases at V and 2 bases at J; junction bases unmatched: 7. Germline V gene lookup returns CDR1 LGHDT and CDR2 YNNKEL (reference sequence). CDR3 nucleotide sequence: TGTGCCAGCAGCCCGGAGGGGACTAGCGGTACCTACGAGCAGTACTTC. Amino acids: CASSPEGTSGTYEQYF.

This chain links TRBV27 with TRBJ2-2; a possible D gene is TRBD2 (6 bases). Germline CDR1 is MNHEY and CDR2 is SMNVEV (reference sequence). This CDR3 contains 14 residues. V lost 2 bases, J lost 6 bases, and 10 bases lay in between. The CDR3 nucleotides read TGTGCCAGCAGTTTACCTGGGGGGTCCGGGGAGCTGTTTTTT. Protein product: CASSLPGGSGELFF.

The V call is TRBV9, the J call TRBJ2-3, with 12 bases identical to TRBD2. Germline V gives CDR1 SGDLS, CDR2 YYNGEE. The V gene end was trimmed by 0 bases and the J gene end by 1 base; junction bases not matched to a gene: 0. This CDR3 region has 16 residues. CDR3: CASSVGTSGGTDTQYF. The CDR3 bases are TGTGCCAGCAGCGTAGGGACTAGCGGGGGCACAGATACGCAGTATTTT.

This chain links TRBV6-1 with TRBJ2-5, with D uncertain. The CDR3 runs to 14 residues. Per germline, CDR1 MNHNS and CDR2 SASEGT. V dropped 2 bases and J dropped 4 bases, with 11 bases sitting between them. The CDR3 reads CASSESQNSETQYF. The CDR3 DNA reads TGTGCCAGCAGTGAAAGCCAAAATTCAGAGACCCAGTACTTC.

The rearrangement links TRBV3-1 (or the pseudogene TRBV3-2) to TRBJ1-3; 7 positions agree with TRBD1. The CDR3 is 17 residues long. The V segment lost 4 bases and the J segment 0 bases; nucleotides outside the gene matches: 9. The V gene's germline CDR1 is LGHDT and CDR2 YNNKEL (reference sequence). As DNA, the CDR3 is TGTGCCAGCAGCCGCACACACAGGGGATACTCTGGAAACACCATATATTTT. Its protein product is CASSRTHRGYSGNTIYF.

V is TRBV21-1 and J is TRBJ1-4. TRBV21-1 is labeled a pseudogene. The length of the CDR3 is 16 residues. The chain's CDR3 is CASSPYNRGGNEKLFF. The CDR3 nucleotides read TGTGCCAGCAGCCCCTATAATAGGGGGGGTAATGAAAAACTGTTTTTT.

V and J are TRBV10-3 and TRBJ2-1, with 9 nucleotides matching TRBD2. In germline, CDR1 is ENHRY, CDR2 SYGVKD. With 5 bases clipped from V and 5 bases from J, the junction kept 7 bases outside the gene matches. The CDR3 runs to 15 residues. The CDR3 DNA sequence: TGTGCCATCAGTCCTGCTAGCGGGGAGAACAATGAGCAGTTCTTC. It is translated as CAISPASGENNEQFF.

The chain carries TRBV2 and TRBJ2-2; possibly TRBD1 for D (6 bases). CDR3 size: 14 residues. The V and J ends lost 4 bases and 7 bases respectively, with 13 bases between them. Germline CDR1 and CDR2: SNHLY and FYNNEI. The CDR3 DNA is TGTGCCAGCAGTGGGCCTCGAGGGGGCGGGGAGCTGTTTTTT. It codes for CASSGPRGGGELFF.

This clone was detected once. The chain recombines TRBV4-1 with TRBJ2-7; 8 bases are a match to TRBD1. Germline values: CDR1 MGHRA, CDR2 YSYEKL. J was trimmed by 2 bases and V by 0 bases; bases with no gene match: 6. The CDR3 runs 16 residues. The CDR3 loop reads CASSQDIRGPTYEQYF. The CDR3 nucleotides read TGCGCCAGCAGCCAAGATATCAGGGGGCCGACCTACGAGCAGTACTTC.

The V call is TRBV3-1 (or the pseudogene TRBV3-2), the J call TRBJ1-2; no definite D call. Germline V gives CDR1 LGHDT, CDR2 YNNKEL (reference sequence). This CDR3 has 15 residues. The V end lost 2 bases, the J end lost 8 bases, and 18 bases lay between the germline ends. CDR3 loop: CASSQRDSSPWGYTF. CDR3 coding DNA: TGTGCCAGCAGCCAACGAGACTCCTCACCATGGGGCTACACCTTC.

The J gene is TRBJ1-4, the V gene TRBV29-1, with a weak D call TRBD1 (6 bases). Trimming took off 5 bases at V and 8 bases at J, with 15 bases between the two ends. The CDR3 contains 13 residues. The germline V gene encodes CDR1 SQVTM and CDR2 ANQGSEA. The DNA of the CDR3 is TGCAGCGTTTCAGGCAGGGGAAGGGAAAAACTGTTTTTT. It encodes CSVSGRGREKLFF.

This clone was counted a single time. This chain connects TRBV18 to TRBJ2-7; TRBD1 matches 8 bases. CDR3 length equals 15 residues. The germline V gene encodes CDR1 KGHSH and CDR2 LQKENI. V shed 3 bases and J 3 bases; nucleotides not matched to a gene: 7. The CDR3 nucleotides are TGTGCCAGCTCACCGGGGCAGGGGGCAGACTACGAGCAGTACTTC. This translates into CASSPGQGADYEQYF. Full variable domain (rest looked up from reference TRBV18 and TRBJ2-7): NAGVMQNPRHLVRRRGQEARLRCSPMKGHSHVYWYRQLPEEGLKFMVYLQKENIIDESGMPKERFSAEFPKEGPSILRIQQVVRGDSAAYFCASSPGQGADYEQYFGPGTRLTVT.

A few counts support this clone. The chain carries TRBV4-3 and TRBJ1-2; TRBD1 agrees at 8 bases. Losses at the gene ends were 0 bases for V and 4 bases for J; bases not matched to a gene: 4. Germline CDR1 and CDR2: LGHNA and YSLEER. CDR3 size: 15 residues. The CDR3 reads CASSQDTGGRYGYTF. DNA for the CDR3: TGCGCCAGCAGCCAAGATACAGGGGGACGCTATGGCTACACCTTC.

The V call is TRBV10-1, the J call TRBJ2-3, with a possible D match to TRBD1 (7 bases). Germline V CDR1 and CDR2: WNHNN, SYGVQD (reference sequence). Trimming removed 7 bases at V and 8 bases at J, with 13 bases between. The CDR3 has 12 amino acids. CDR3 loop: CASIKEGATQYF. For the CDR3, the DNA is TGCGCCAGCATCAAGGAGGGGGCTACGCAGTATTTT.